The 30 T cell receptor beta chains below were found in one sample sequenced in a study of CXCR3-negative and CXCR3-positive naive CD8 T cells. UMI-labeled 5' RACE TRB cDNA libraries were prepared from the cells. TCRdb derives one entry per CDR3 protein from the 5' RACE reads, leaving out DNA. This table holds roughly 4,700 distinct CDR3 sequences. Regarding the study as a whole: Naive cells that were CXCR3-positive had more hydrophobic TRB CDR3s (compared with CXCR3-negative naive cells).

Their target antigens are unknown. Material for sequencing was naive CXCR3+ CD8+ T cells from blood. Subset meaning: CD45RO-CCR7+CD27+CD95- naive CD8+ T cells expressing CXCR3 (TNR3+). These receptors all stem from a human donor in good health. Some clones in this sample may be carry-over from other donors' samples.

The chain carries TRBV5-1 and TRBJ2-7. Germline V gene data show CDR1 as SGHRS and CDR2 as YFSETQ. CDR3 length: 12 amino acids. This chain's CDR3 is CASSFSAYEQYF.

The V gene is TRBV5-1, the J gene TRBJ1-1. CDR1 and CDR2 from the germline V gene are SGHRS and YFSETQ. The CDR3 is 13 amino acids. CDR3 loop: CASSGGVNTEAFF. Variable domain in full (rest from reference TRBV5-1 and TRBJ1-1): KAGVTQTPRYLIKTRGQQVTLSCSPISGHRSVSWYQQTPGQGLQFLFEYFSETQRNKGNFPGRFSGRQFSNSRSEMNVSTLELGDSALYLCASSGGVNTEAFFGQGTRLTVV.

The chain employs TRBV7-3 and TRBJ1-1. The CDR3 totals 13 residues. CDR1 is SGHTA, CDR2 FQGTGA, per germline. CDR3 sequence: CASSLGLWTEAFF.

The chain links TRBV12-3 or TRBV12-4 to TRBJ1-1; the TCRdb D gene call, TRBD1, has no DNA to confirm it. The CDR3 sequence is 14 residues long. The CDR3 reads CASSFSGGGTEAFF.

The V gene is TRBV20-1, the J gene TRBJ1-2; the TCRdb D gene call, TRBD1, has no DNA to confirm it. Germline-derived CDR1 and CDR2 are DFQATT and SNEGSKA (reference sequence). CDR3 length equals 12 residues. CDR3 region: CSAIGQAYGYTF.

The V and J genes are TRBV7-9 and TRBJ2-1; there is no DNA to check the TCRdb D call of TRBD1. The CDR3 has 15 amino acids. The germline V gene encodes CDR1 SEHNR and CDR2 FQNEAQ (reference sequence). CDR3 loop: CASSHGTGAYNEQFF. The entire variable domain, with the rest obtained from reference TRBV7-9 and TRBJ2-1, is as follows: DTGVSQNPRHKITKRGQNVTFRCDPISEHNRLYWYRQTLGQGPEFLTYFQNEAQLEKSRLLSDRFSAERPKGSFSTLEIQRTEQGDSAMYLCASSHGTGAYNEQFFGPGTRLTVL.

This clonotype registers medium-sized by frequency. The V and J genes are TRBV2 and TRBJ1-3. Germline values: CDR1 SNHLY, CDR2 FYNNEI. This CDR3 has 18 residues. The CDR3 loop reads CASSEAGVGRNGGNTIYF.

This clonotype is deemed medium-sized by its frequency. J is TRBJ2-3 and V is TRBV29-1; the TCRdb call, TRBD2, lacks DNA for checking. This CDR3 has 16 amino acids. Germline-derived CDR1 and CDR2 are SQVTM and ANQGSEA. Here the CDR3 reads CSVEDRVAASGDTQYF.

According to its frequency, this clonotype is large. The CDR3 here is CASSAGLARTDTQYF. The chain combines TRBV2 with TRBJ2-3; no DNA is available, so the TRBD2 call from TCRdb remains unchecked. The CDR3 covers 15 residues. Per germline, CDR1 SNHLY and CDR2 FYNNEI.

Judged by frequency, this clonotype is medium-sized. The chain carries TRBV6-2 or TRBV6-3 and TRBJ2-3; absent DNA, TCRdb's TRBD1 call cannot be checked. Germline values: CDR1 MNHEY, CDR2 SVGEGT. The CDR3 is 15 residues long. CDR3 in amino acids: CASSREGGRGDTQYF.

Judged by frequency, this clonotype is medium-sized. The J gene is TRBJ2-7, the V gene TRBV6-5; the TCRdb D gene call, TRBD1, has no DNA to confirm it. This CDR3 contains 13 residues. Germline lookup yields CDR1 MNHEY and CDR2 SVGAGI. CDR3 protein: CASSYAGAYEQYF.

V is TRBV12-3 or TRBV12-4 and J is TRBJ2-1. The CDR3 has 12 amino acids. Here the CDR3 reads CASRWGYNEQFF.

According to its frequency, this clonotype is medium-sized. This chain joins TRBV28 and TRBJ2-7; TCRdb picks TRBD1, but there is no DNA to check that call. Germline lookup yields CDR1 MDHEN and CDR2 SYDVKM. This CDR3 region has 15 residues. This CDR3 reads CASSLLGGESYEQYF.

The gene calls are TRBV29-1 and TRBJ1-2. The CDR3 is 11 residues long. Germline V CDR1 and CDR2: SQVTM, ANQGSEA. This CDR3 is CSVRTAYGYTF.

The V gene is TRBV28, the J gene TRBJ2-1. Germline assignment: CDR1 MDHEN and CDR2 SYDVKM. This CDR3 region has 15 residues. The CDR3 is CASSLWVRAHNEQFF.

This clonotype shows up as medium-sized by frequency. V gene TRBV2 combines with J gene TRBJ1-5; the TRBD1 assignment by TCRdb is unverifiable without DNA. The CDR3 consists of 16 residues. CDR1 and CDR2 from the germline V gene are SNHLY and FYNNEI. This CDR3 is CASNTGPWEGNQPQHF.

This chain uses TRBV7-2 with TRBJ1-3; TCRdb names TRBD1, which stays unverified in the absence of DNA. Germline V lookup: CDR1 SGHTA, CDR2 FQGNSA. The CDR3 extends over 19 amino acids. CDR3 loop: CASSFPEGQSWLSGNTIYF.

This chain links TRBV15 with TRBJ2-3. Germline CDR1 is LNHNV and CDR2 is YYDKDF (reference sequence). The CDR3 runs 14 residues. This CDR3 reads CATSESGSTDTQYF.

This chain links TRBV21-1 with TRBJ1-1; TCRdb designates TRBD1, a call that cannot be tested without DNA. TRBV21-1 is reported as a pseudogene. CDR3 length equals 12 residues. The CDR3 here is CATDRVNTEAFF.

CDR3 sequence reads: CASSQDDGPSLSYEQYF. The V and J genes are TRBV4-1 and TRBJ2-7. Germline V gives CDR1 MGHRA, CDR2 YSYEKL. The CDR3 contains 17 residues.

The gene calls are TRBV7-9 and TRBJ2-3; the TCRdb D gene call, TRBD2, has no DNA to confirm it. The germline CDR1 and CDR2 sequences are SEHNR and FQNEAQ (reference sequence). CDR3 length: 13 amino acids. CDR3 region: CASSLVAADTQYF.

The rearrangement joins TRBV19 to TRBJ2-2; TCRdb's D gene call, TRBD2, goes unchecked for lack of DNA. Germline V CDR1 and CDR2: LNHDA, SQIVND (reference sequence). CDR3 length equals 19 residues. The CDR3 sequence: CASSLKLLAGSFYTGELFF.

CDR3 region: CDSSLARQIETQYF. The V and J genes are TRBV5-6 and TRBJ2-5; TCRdb's D call of TRBD1 is untestable without DNA. The V gene's germline CDR1 is SGHDT and CDR2 YYEEEE. The CDR3 loop spans 14 amino acids.

V gene TRBV5-4 combines with J gene TRBJ2-3; TCRdb's D call, TRBD1, is unchecked because there is no DNA. The CDR3 contains 14 residues. Germline assignment: CDR1 SGHNT and CDR2 YYREEE (reference sequence). This chain's CDR3 is CASSLGQYSDTQYF.

The rearrangement uses TRBV29-1 and TRBJ2-7; checking the TCRdb D call of TRBD1 is not possible without DNA. The CDR3 has 14 residues. Per the germline V gene, CDR1 is SQVTM and CDR2 is ANQGSEA. CDR3 loop: CSVEEGTGTYEQYF.

The gene calls are TRBV5-6 and TRBJ2-7. The CDR3 covers 14 residues. CDR1 and CDR2 (germline): SGHDT, YYEEEE. Here the CDR3 reads CASSLVQTSYEQYF.

This clonotype shows up as medium-sized by frequency. The CDR3 is CASSLPSGTYEQYF. The chain couples TRBV7-8 to TRBJ2-7; TCRdb outputs TRBD2, but without DNA this stays unchecked. The CDR3 is 14 amino acids. Germline CDR1 is SGHVS and CDR2 is FQNEAQ.

This sequence joins TRBV7-2 and TRBJ2-5. This CDR3 is 14 amino acids long. Germline V CDR1 and CDR2: SGHTA, FQGNSA. The CDR3 reads CASSLLLRQETQYF.

The chain combines TRBV20-1 with TRBJ2-3; TCRdb calls TRBD2, which cannot be checked without DNA. CDR1 is DFQATT and CDR2 is SNEGSKA in the germline V gene (reference sequence). The CDR3 spans 21 residues. The CDR3 sequence is CSALRGGGVAGVDLSTDTQYF.

The chain uses TRBV13 and TRBJ1-1; lacking DNA, the TRBD1 call made by TCRdb goes unchecked. Germline assignment: CDR1 PRHDT and CDR2 FYEKMQ (reference sequence). The length of the CDR3 is 13 residues. CDR3: CASSLGSPAEAFF.